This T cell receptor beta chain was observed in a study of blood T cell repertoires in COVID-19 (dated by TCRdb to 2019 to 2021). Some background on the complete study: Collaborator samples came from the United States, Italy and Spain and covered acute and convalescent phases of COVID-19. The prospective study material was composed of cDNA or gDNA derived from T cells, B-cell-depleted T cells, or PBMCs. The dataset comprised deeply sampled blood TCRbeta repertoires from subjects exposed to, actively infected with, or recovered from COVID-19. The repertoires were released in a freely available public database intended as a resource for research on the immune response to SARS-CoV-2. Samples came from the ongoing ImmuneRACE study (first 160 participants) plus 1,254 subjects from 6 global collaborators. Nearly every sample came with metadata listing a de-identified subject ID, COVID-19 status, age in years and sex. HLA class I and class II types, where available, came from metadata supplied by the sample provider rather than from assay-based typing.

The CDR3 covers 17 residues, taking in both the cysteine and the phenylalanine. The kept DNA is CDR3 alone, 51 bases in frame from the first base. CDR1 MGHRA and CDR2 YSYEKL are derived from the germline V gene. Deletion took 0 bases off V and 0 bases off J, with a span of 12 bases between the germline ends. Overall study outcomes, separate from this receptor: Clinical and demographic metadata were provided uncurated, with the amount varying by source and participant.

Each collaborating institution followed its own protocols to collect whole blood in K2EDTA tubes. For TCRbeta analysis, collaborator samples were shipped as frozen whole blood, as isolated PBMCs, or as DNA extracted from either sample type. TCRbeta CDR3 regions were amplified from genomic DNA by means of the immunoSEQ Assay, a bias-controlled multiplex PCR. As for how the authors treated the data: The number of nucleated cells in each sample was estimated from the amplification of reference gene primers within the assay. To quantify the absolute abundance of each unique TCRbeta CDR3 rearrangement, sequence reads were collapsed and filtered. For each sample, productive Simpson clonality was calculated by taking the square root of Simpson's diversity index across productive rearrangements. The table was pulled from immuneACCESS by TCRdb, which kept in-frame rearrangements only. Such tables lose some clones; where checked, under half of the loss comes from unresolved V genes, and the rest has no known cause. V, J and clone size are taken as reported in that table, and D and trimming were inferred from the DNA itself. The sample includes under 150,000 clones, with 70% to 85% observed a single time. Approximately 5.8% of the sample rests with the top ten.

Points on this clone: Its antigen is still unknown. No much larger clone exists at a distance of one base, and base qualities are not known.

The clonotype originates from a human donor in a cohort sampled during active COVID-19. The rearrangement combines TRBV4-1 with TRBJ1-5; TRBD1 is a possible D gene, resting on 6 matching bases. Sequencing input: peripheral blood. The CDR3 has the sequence CASSQEKNRASNQPQHF. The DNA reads TGCGCCAGCAGCCAAGAGAAGAACAGGGCTAGCAATCAGCCCCAGCATTTT.